This entry features one T cell receptor (beta chain) sequence. Its antigen remains unknown. This CDR3 comprises 23 residues. Germline V lookup: CDR1 LGHNA, CDR2 YNFKEQ. Trimming cost V 2 bases and J 3 bases; bases outside gene matches: 19. The sequenced template was cDNA made from the entire isolated RNA. The protocol was immunoSEQ multiplex PCR, while the TCRdb copy is restricted to in-frame clones and leaves out a portion. The sample yields 100,000 to 150,000 clones, about 18% seen once. The data originate from a study of beta chain features in type 1 diabetes. The overall study: Taken together, all samples contributed 90 million to 140 million examined sorted cells.

General observations from the study: Patients with Type 1 diabetes showed moderately but significantly shorter TCRB CDR3s in all four CD4+ subsets.

This clonotype was obtained from a man aged 18 to 35 with type 1 diabetes. The rearrangement joins TRBV4-2 to TRBJ2-2, with 15 bases lining up with TRBD2. Material for sequencing was central memory CD4+ T cells from blood. CDR3 sequence reads: CASSQPTRRRTSGGAWDTGELFF. For the CDR3, the DNA is TGTGCCAGCAGCCAACCCACCCGCAGAAGGACTAGCGGGGGGGCCTGGGACACCGGGGAGCTGTTTTTT.